This paragraph covers one TCR beta chain sequence. Its antigen is as yet unknown. These data originate in a study of OX40 agonist ivuxolimab in advanced cancers. In the study overall: Ivuxolimab, which is an agonistic anti-OX40 (CD134) antibody, was administered to the patients. Intravenous ivuxolimab was administered to patients every 2 weeks at 0.01 to 10 mg/kg.

Study-level findings and limits: The CD4+ and CD8+ T cells in the blood had expanded clonally by week 6 at 0.1 to 3.0 mg/kg.

With 4 bases removed from V and 2 bases from J, the gap between germline ends came to 18 bases. CDR1 is MNHNS and CDR2 is SASEGT in the germline V gene. The CDR3 loop spans 16 amino acids. Profiled with immunoSEQ multiplex PCR; TCRdb holds only in-frame clones, not every one. The top ten hold about 4% of the sample, which has 60,000 to 70,000 clones, about 87% seen once. The chain has TRBV6-1 and TRBJ2-7, with D tentatively TRBD2 (5 bases). The receptor was isolated from an adult with an advanced solid tumor such as melanoma, head and neck, liver or kidney cancer. Sample: CD4+ or CD8+ T cells sorted from blood, taken in a trial of the OX40 agonist ivuxolimab. CDR3 amino acids: CASSGSYGQRTYEQYF. The CDR3, as DNA: TGTGCCAGCAGTGGTTCGTATGGGCAGCGGACCTACGAGCAGTACTTC.